This TCR beta chain emerged from a study of blood T cell repertoires in COVID-19. Study in general: Acute and convalescent COVID-19 specimens originated in the United States, Italy and Spain.

Assay used: immunoSEQ multiplex PCR; TCRdb lists only in-frame clones, some missing. The sample carries under 250,000 clones, approximately 82% recorded once. The length of the CDR3 is 14 residues. V was clipped by 0 bases and J by 9 bases, with 15 bases between them. Germline CDR1 MNHEY, CDR2 SMNVEV (reference sequence). Specimen: peripheral blood. This receptor was identified in a man aged 35-49 years with active or convalescent COVID-19. The V gene is TRBV27, the J gene TRBJ2-7; D might be TRBD2 (6 bases). In DNA, the CDR3 is TGTGCCAGCAGTTTATCCAGCGGGCTGGCGGGGCAGTACTTC. Translation gives CASSLSSGLAGQYF.